These T cell receptor beta chains were read from a single sample in a study of PD-1 blockade in mismatch repair-deficient tumors. Using immunoSEQ multiplex PCR, the repertoire was profiled, and TCRdb retains in-frame clones only, with some absent. The sample carries approximately 40,000 clones, 70% to 80% recorded once. Specimen: peripheral blood, collected 4 weeks after starting pembrolizumab. The receptors here all came from an adult with mismatch repair-deficient cancer. Each CDR3 is given with its conserved first and last residue. D genes are given only for firm matches. Clone size appears in some rows only: once, few, many, or a class for an expanded clone.

>.|17|TRBV5-4|.|TRBJ2-6
CASSHGGTPSGANVLTF
TGTGCCAGCAGCCACGGAGGGACCCCCTCTGGGGCCAACGTCCTGACTTTC
>once|16|TRBV14|.|TRBJ2-3
CASSQEASYLPDTQYF
TGTGCCAGCAGCCAAGAAGCTAGCTACTTACCAGATACGCAGTATTTT
>once|15|TRBV19|TRBD2|TRBJ2-2
CASRLAGGPSGELFF
TGTGCCAGTAGACTAGCGGGAGGGCCAAGCGGGGAGCTGTTTTTT
>.|15|TRBV11-3|.|TRBJ1-1
CASSLIGRPNTEAFF
TGTGCCAGCAGCTTAATCGGCAGGCCGAACACTGAAGCTTTCTTT
>.|14|TRBV13|TRBD2|TRBJ2-5
CASALAGGRETQYF
TGTGCCAGCGCCTTAGCGGGAGGGCGGGAGACCCAGTACTTC
>.|13|TRBV4-1|.|TRBJ1-2
CASSQGGIYGYTF
TGCGCCAGCAGCCAAGGGGGGATCTATGGCTACACCTTC
>.|16|TRBV2|.|TRBJ2-3
CASREDRKTSTDTQYF
TGTGCCAGCAGGGAAGACAGGAAAACATCCACAGATACGCAGTATTTT
>.|16|TRBV28|TRBD2|TRBJ2-1
CASSPHSGSSHNEQFF
TGTGCCAGCAGTCCCCATAGCGGGAGTAGCCACAATGAGCAGTTCTTC
>.|13|TRBV27|TRBD1|TRBJ2-3
CASSLPTGDTQYF
TGTGCCAGCAGTTTACCGACAGGGGATACGCAGTATTTT
>.|12|TRBV7-3|.|TRBJ2-2
CASSPYGGELFF
TGTGCCAGCAGCCCGTATGGCGGGGAGCTGTTTTTT
>.|14|TRBV29-1|.|TRBJ2-7
CSVQGGGRAHEQYF
TGCAGCGTTCAGGGGGGGGGCAGGGCCCACGAGCAGTACTTC
>.|16|TRBV4-3|.|TRBJ2-1
CASSQEPGSSYNEQFF
TGCGCCAGCAGCCAAGAGCCGGGGAGCTCCTACAATGAGCAGTTCTTC
>once|15|TRBV15|TRBD2|TRBJ2-7
CATSRPSSGSGEQYF
TGTGCCACCAGCAGACCTTCTAGCGGGAGCGGAGAGCAGTACTTC
>.|12|TRBV5-4|.|TRBJ2-2
CASSFRAGELFF
TGTGCCAGCAGCTTTAGAGCCGGGGAGCTGTTTTTT
>once|16|TRBV28|.|TRBJ1-5
CASSLLAPFSNQPQHF
TGTGCCAGCAGTTTACTGGCTCCTTTTAGCAATCAGCCCCAGCATTTT
>.|16|TRBV5-1|TRBD1|TRBJ2-7
CASTFGLGQGGHEQYF
TGCGCCAGCACGTTTGGCCTTGGACAGGGGGGACACGAGCAGTACTTC
>few|13|TRBV19|.|TRBJ2-2
CASSASEAGELFF
TGTGCCAGTAGTGCTAGCGAGGCCGGGGAGCTGTTTTTT
>.|18|TRBV28|TRBD2|TRBJ2-3
CASSFFIGGLAGTDTQYF
TGTGCCAGCAGTTTCTTTATAGGGGGACTAGCGGGAACAGATACGCAGTATTTT
>.|13|TRBV7-2|.|TRBJ2-5
CASSLGGVETQYF
TGTGCCAGCAGCTTAGGAGGGGTAGAGACCCAGTACTTC
>.|16|TRBV4-1|TRBD2|TRBJ2-2
CASSRGTSGRTGELFF
TGCGCCAGCAGCCGCGGGACTAGCGGGAGGACCGGGGAGCTGTTTTTT
>.|14|TRBV5-8|TRBD2|TRBJ2-7
CASSPGTSNYEQYF
TGTGCCAGCAGCCCCGGGACTAGCAACTACGAGCAGTACTTC
>few|14|TRBV5-1|.|TRBJ1-2
CASSGNSLNYGYTF
TGCGCCAGCAGCGGCAACAGTCTAAACTATGGCTACACCTTC
>few|12|TRBV11-2|.|TRBJ2-7
CASSFLTYEQYF
TGTGCCAGCAGCTTCCTGACCTACGAGCAGTACTTC
>.|17|TRBV30|TRBD2|TRBJ2-1
CACKDYRVAGLHNEQFF
TGTGCCTGCAAAGACTACCGAGTAGCGGGGCTACACAATGAGCAGTTCTTC
>.|14|TRBV5-6|TRBD2|TRBJ2-7
CASKPGGGGLEQYF
TGTGCCAGCAAGCCTGGCGGGGGAGGGCTGGAGCAGTACTTC
>.|13|TRBV29-1|TRBD1|TRBJ2-5
CSVRTGGQETQYF
TGCAGCGTTCGGACAGGGGGCCAAGAGACCCAGTACTTC
>.|14|TRBV11-2|.|TRBJ2-7
CASSSWGISDEQYF
TGTGCCAGCAGCTCCTGGGGTATATCGGACGAGCAGTACTTC
>.|18|TRBV4-1|.|TRBJ2-3
CASSQDWTRGQITDTQYF
TGCGCCAGCAGCCAAGATTGGACCCGCGGGCAAATCACAGATACGCAGTATTTT